A selection of T cell receptor beta chains follows, all from one sample in a study of T cells after yellow fever vaccination. TCRdb re-analysed the 5' RACE reads in MiXCR, keeping a single row per CDR3 protein. The sample lists around 350,000 distinct CDR3 sequences, around 6.5% occurring once. The specimen comprised PBMCs, sampled 5 days after the yellow fever booster vaccination. These receptor sequences come from a man in his thirties or forties who received the YFV17D yellow fever vaccine. Both conserved end residues are part of each CDR3. The order of the fields is CDR3 protein, CDR3 DNA, clone size, V gene, CDR3 length, J gene, D gene. The D gene is left open where the match is weak. A clone size is listed for some rows: how often the clone was seen (once, few, many), or a class if it is expanded.

CASSPLGLAGGPGETQYF,TGTGCCAGCAGCCCCCTCGGACTAGCGGGAGGGCCCGGGGAGACCCAGTACTTC,few,TRBV3-1,18,TRBJ2-5,TRBD2
CASSVGGSSYEQYF,TGTGCCAGCAGCGTGGGGGGGAGCTCCTACGAGCAGTACTTC,many,TRBV9,14,TRBJ2-7,TRBD2
CASSGVWAGGETQYF,TGCGCCAGCAGCGGCGTCTGGGCGGGAGGGGAGACCCAGTACTTC,few,TRBV5-1,15,TRBJ2-5,TRBD2
CASSLLAGVTDTQYF,TGTGCCAGCAGTTTACTAGCGGGGGTCACAGATACGCAGTATTTT,many,TRBV12-3/TRBV12-4,15,TRBJ2-3,TRBD2
CASSAEGAGEKYF,TGTGCCAGCAGCGCCGAGGGGGCGGGAGAGAAGTATTTT,many,TRBV9,13,TRBJ2-3,NA
CSARDGTSGSFEQYF,TGCAGTGCTAGAGATGGGACTAGCGGGAGTTTTGAGCAGTACTTC,NA,TRBV20-1,15,TRBJ2-7,TRBD2
CASSAGLADGYEQYF,TGTGCCAGCAGCGCAGGACTAGCGGATGGCTACGAGCAGTACTTC,few,TRBV11-2,15,TRBJ2-7,TRBD2
CASSTGQGNSPLHF,TGTGCCAGCAGTACGGGACAGGGAAATTCACCCCTCCACTTT,few,TRBV12-3/TRBV12-4,14,TRBJ1-6,TRBD1
CASSFPKGGSYEQYF,TGTGCCAGCAGCTTTCCAAAAGGCGGCTCCTACGAGCAGTACTTC,NA,TRBV5-6,15,TRBJ2-7,NA
CASSPTRQGGYEQYF,TGTGCCAGCAGCCCGACCCGACAGGGGGGCTACGAGCAGTACTTC,NA,TRBV7-2,15,TRBJ2-7,TRBD1
CASTHPGLFNTGELFF,TGTGCCAGCACTCACCCAGGGCTGTTCAACACCGGGGAGCTGTTTTTT,many,TRBV5-5,16,TRBJ2-2,NA
CASSSGDSSYEQYF,TGCGCCAGCAGCTCGGGGGACAGCTCCTACGAGCAGTACTTC,many,TRBV5-1,14,TRBJ2-7,NA
CATSRVGSGANVLTF,TGTGCCACCAGCAGAGTCGGGTCTGGGGCCAACGTCCTGACTTTC,few,TRBV15,15,TRBJ2-6,NA
CASARARGGEKLFF,TGTGCCAGTGCGAGGGCCAGGGGGGGCGAAAAACTGTTTTTT,few,TRBV27,14,TRBJ1-4,TRBD1
CAISEGPAGVQETQYF,TGTGCCATCAGTGAGGGCCCAGCGGGGGTCCAAGAGACCCAGTACTTC,many,TRBV10-3,16,TRBJ2-5,TRBD2
CASRGTEGYEQYF,TGTGCCAGCAGGGGGACAGAGGGCTACGAGCAGTACTTC,NA,TRBV7-9,13,TRBJ2-7,TRBD1
CSAAGQRGQDTQYF,TGCAGTGCCGCGGGACAGCGGGGCCAAGATACGCAGTATTTT,many,TRBV20-1,14,TRBJ2-3,NA
CSARAWGSPTYNEQFF,TGCAGTGCTAGAGCCTGGGGCTCACCCACCTACAATGAGCAGTTCTTC,NA,TRBV20-1,16,TRBJ2-1,NA
CASNPPRRVHTQYF,TGTGCCAGCAATCCACCGCGCAGGGTCCATACGCAGTATTTT,NA,TRBV5-8,14,TRBJ2-3,NA